What follows describes a single T cell receptor (beta chain). These data belong to a study of blood T cell repertoires in COVID-19. As for the study in general: Samples representing acute and convalescent COVID-19 were sourced from the United States, Italy and Spain. T cells, B-cell-depleted T cells, or PBMCs provided the cDNA or gDNA that served as material.

Participants were aged 18 to 89 years from approximately 23 US areas. Methods used by the authors: By means of reference gene primer amplification, nucleated cell counts were estimated. Produced via immunoSEQ multiplex PCR; TCRdb's table is partial and in-frame only. For V, J and clone size, that table is used; D and trimming come from the DNA. This table has 150,000 to 200,000 clones, 76% appearing once. Germline lookup yields CDR1 SGHAT and CDR2 FQNNGV. The ends were cut back, 0 bases at V and 4 bases at J, with 7 bases in the middle. This CDR3 is 14 amino acids long. The sample taken for sequencing was PBMCs or T cells enriched from blood (not recorded which). The V gene is TRBV11-2, the J gene TRBJ1-5; D call uncertain. This clonotype originated in a woman in her forties or fifties with acute COVID-19. CDR3 nucleotides: TGTGCCAGCAGCTTAGAGTCAGGAAATCAGCCCCAGCATTTT. Protein product: CASSLESGNQPQHF.